Each of the 15 T cell receptor beta chains below was sequenced from the same sample in a study of blood T cell repertoires in COVID-19. Clones were sequenced by immunoSEQ multiplex PCR, and TCRdb holds only the in-frame ones, with some missing. Among about 49,000 clones listed, approximately 87% were seen once. Sequenced sample: peripheral blood. The receptors stem from a human donor in a cohort sampled during active COVID-19.

In its sample, this clone was seen many times. The chain recombines TRBV7-6 with TRBJ1-2; 7 bases agree with TRBD1. Trimming removed 4 bases from V and 3 bases from J; junction bases left unmatched: 2. Germline V lookup: CDR1 SGHVS, CDR2 FNYEAQ. CDR3 length: 13 residues. The CDR3 DNA follows: TGTGCCAGCAGCTCTGGACAGGACTATGGCTACACCTTC. This encodes CASSSGQDYGYTF.

The CDR3 DNA follows: TGTGCCAGCAGCTTACTGACTAGCGGGGGAGTCGGCGAGCAGTACTTC. Its protein product is CASSLLTSGGVGEQYF. This chain connects TRBV7-2 to TRBJ2-7; 12 positions agree with TRBD2. This CDR3 spans 16 amino acids. The V gene's germline CDR1 is SGHTA and CDR2 FQGNSA. V was clipped by 2 bases and J by 6 bases; unmatched bases: 8.

V and J are TRBV4-1 and TRBJ1-2, with TRBD1 as a possible D gene (5 bases). The germline V and J ends were trimmed by 6 bases and 8 bases, with 19 bases remaining between them. The CDR3 spans 14 residues. CDR1 is MGHRA, CDR2 YSYEKL, per germline. The CDR3 nucleotides are TGCGCCAGCAGAGGACAACCTAAGGCGTCCGGCTACACCTTC. It translates to CASRGQPKASGYTF.

The chain recombines TRBV6-5 with TRBJ2-7, with TRBD1 as a possible D gene (6 bases). The length of the CDR3 is 14 residues. V was trimmed by 2 bases and J by 3 bases, leaving 11 bases between them. In germline, CDR1 is MNHEY, CDR2 SVGAGI. CDR3: CASSYATGNYEQYF. In DNA, the CDR3 is TGTGCCAGCAGTTACGCGACAGGAAACTACGAGCAGTACTTC.

V gene TRBV10-3 combines with J gene TRBJ2-3, with 8 positions matching TRBD2. This CDR3 has 18 amino acids. J gave up 2 bases and V 6 bases, and 16 bases lay outside the gene matches. Germline CDR1 reads ENHRY; CDR2 reads SYGVKD. DNA of the CDR3: TGTGCCATCAGCGGGGAGGCGGTAGCGGGGATCTACACAGATACGCAGTATTTT. This sequence encodes CAISGEAVAGIYTDTQYF.

The chain couples TRBV7-3 to TRBJ2-2; no clear D. Trimming pared 5 bases from V and 3 bases from J, leaving 7 bases between. Per the germline V gene, CDR1 is SGHTA and CDR2 is FQGTGA. The CDR3 totals 13 residues. The CDR3 spells CASSPGDTGELFF. In nucleotides, the CDR3 is TGTGCCAGCAGCCCAGGTGACACCGGGGAGCTGTTTTTT.

This clone was found once. The CDR3 is CASSLGGRTNEKLFF. The CDR3 region has the DNA TGTGCCAGCAGCTTGGGAGGGAGGACTAATGAAAAACTGTTTTTT. V usage is TRBV7-2 and J usage is TRBJ1-4; D gene ambiguous. The CDR3 runs 15 residues. Deletions cut 3 bases from V and 2 bases from J, with 10 bases between. The V gene's germline CDR1 is SGHTA and CDR2 FQGNSA.

The chain joins TRBV19 to TRBJ2-7; D is possibly TRBD2 (6 bases). The CDR3 runs 13 residues. With 2 bases removed from V and 7 bases from J, the gap between germline ends came to 12 bases. CDR1 and CDR2 (germline): LNHDA, SQIVND (reference sequence). For the CDR3, the DNA is TGTGCCAGTAGTATAAATGGCCGGGGGGAGCAGTACTTC. Amino acids: CASSINGRGEQYF.

The rearrangement joins TRBV18 to TRBJ1-1; D possibly corresponds to TRBD1 (6 bases). Deletions cut 6 bases from V and 3 bases from J, with 17 bases between. The germline V gene has CDR1 KGHSH and CDR2 LQKENI. The CDR3 has 15 residues. CDR3 sequence reads: CASSTKGEGDTEAFF. The DNA for the CDR3 is TGTGCCAGCTCGACCAAGGGGGAGGGGGACACTGAAGCTTTCTTT.

Here the CDR3 DNA reads TGTGCCAGCAGCTTAAATCAGGGGGGCTACGAGCAGTACTTC. Its protein is CASSLNQGGYEQYF. V is TRBV7-2 and J is TRBJ2-7; D is possibly TRBD1 (7 bases). The germline CDR1 and CDR2 sequences are SGHTA and FQGNSA. The CDR3 spans 14 residues. Trimming took 2 bases from V and 3 from J, leaving 11 bases between them.

V gene TRBV28 combines with J gene TRBJ1-1; D perhaps matches TRBD1 (6 bases). The CDR3 covers 19 residues. Germline V gene lookup returns CDR1 MDHEN and CDR2 SYDVKM. V lost 6 bases and J 4 bases, leaving 30 bases between the germline ends. The CDR3, as DNA: TGTGCCAGCAGGTCCGTAAACCGAGCGGGGGCCCCTAGGGGCACTGAAGCTTTCTTT. This translates into CASRSVNRAGAPRGTEAFF.

The chain has TRBV11-2 and TRBJ2-2, with a tentative D call TRBD1 (6 bases). V shed 8 bases and J shed 1 base, with 17 bases lying between them. The CDR3 sequence is 16 residues long. The germline V gene encodes CDR1 SGHAT and CDR2 FQNNGV. The CDR3 spells CASVGTTTLNTGELFF. CDR3 nucleotides: TGTGCCAGCGTCGGGACAACGACCCTGAACACCGGGGAGCTGTTTTTT.

This chain connects TRBV7-2 to TRBJ2-7; 8 bases fit TRBD2. Germline V gene sequence: CDR1 SGHTA, CDR2 FQGNSA. J was trimmed by 4 bases and V by 5 bases; bases with no gene match: 13. This CDR3 is built from 16 residues. The CDR3 loop is CASSRQAGGTRYEQYF. CDR3 bases: TGTGCCAGCAGCCGTCAGGCGGGGGGTACACGGTACGAGCAGTACTTC.

The chain carries TRBV18 and TRBJ2-1; TRBD1 aligns across 7 bases. The CDR3 totals 14 residues. The V and J ends lost 3 bases and 4 bases, in that order; junction bases with no gene match: 3. The germline V gene encodes CDR1 KGHSH and CDR2 LQKENI. The CDR3 coding sequence is TGTGCCAGCTCACCGGGGACAGCATACAATGAGCAGTTCTTC. Translation: CASSPGTAYNEQFF.

The genes are TRBV3-1 (or the pseudogene TRBV3-2) and TRBJ2-7; possibly TRBD2 for D (6 bases). This CDR3 has 15 residues. Trimming shortened V by 4 bases and J by 3 bases, and 16 bases separated the two germline ends. In germline, CDR1 is LGHDT, CDR2 YNNKEL (reference sequence). The CDR3 DNA sequence: TGTGCCAGCAGCCCAACCCTGGGGGGAGGCTACGAGCAGTACTTC. Translating it yields CASSPTLGGGYEQYF.